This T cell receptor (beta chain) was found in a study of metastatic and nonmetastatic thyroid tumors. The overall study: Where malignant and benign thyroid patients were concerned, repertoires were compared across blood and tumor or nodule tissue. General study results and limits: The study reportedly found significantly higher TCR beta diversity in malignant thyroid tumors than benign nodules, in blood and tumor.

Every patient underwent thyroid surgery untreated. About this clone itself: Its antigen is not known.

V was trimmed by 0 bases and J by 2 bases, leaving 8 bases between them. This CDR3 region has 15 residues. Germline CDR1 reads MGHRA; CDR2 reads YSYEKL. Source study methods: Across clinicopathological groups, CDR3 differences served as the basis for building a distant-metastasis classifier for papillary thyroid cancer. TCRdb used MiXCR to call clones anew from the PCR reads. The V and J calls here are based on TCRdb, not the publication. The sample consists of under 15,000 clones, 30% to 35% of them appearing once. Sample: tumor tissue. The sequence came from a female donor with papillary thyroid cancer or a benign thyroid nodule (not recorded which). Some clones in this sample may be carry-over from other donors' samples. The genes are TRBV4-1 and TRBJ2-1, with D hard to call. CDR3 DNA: TGCGCCAGCAGCCAAGACAGGCCGGCCTACAATGAGCAGTTCTTC. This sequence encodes CASSQDRPAYNEQFF.